The 9 T cell receptor beta chains reported below all come from one sample, sequenced in a study of cytomegalovirus exposure and HLA in healthy donors (dated by TCRdb to the late 2010s). Libraries were built with the immunoSEQ multiplex PCR assay. For the multiplex PCR, a mixture combining 60 forward primers for TCR Vbeta segments and 13 reverse primers for TCR Jbeta segments was used. The clones in this table, taken by TCRdb from immuneACCESS, are in-frame only. Not every clone is retained; where verified, under half of the shortfall comes from an unresolved V gene, and the cause of the rest is unknown. The sample profile shows approximately 180,000 clones; approximately 70% of them were found once. Less than 2.5% of the sample belongs to the ten largest clones. Input material: PBMCs. These TCRs come from a human donor in good health.

This chain uses TRBV5-1 with TRBJ2-7; possibly TRBD1 for D (6 bases). The CDR3 extends over 16 amino acids. V lost 4 bases, J lost 5 bases, and 22 bases lay in between. Germline CDR1 reads SGHRS; CDR2 reads YFSETQ. This CDR3 is CASSAQTGNSGNEQYF. The CDR3 DNA follows: TGCGCCAGCAGCGCCCAAACAGGGAATTCGGGCAACGAGCAGTACTTC.

This chain links TRBV28 with TRBJ1-1; tentative D call: TRBD1 (6 bases). The CDR3 contains 12 residues. Trimming removed 6 bases at V and 11 bases at J, with 16 bases between. Per the germline V gene, CDR1 is MDHEN and CDR2 is SYDVKM. The CDR3: CASRNTGYAAFF. As DNA, the CDR3 is TGTGCCAGCAGAAATACAGGGTATGCCGCTTTCTTT.

The chain carries TRBV5-1 and TRBJ2-5; D possibly corresponds to TRBD2 (5 bases). Germline lookup yields CDR1 SGHRS and CDR2 YFSETQ. The CDR3 is made up of 16 amino acids. Trimming took off 0 bases at V and 4 bases at J, with 16 bases between the two ends. The DNA of the CDR3 is TGCGCCAGCAGCTTGGGCCTTTGGGTAGCGAGAGAGACCCAGTACTTC. Amino acids: CASSLGLWVARETQYF.

J is TRBJ2-7 and V is TRBV6-5, with 8 bases that match TRBD1. This CDR3 comprises 13 residues. The germline V gene encodes CDR1 MNHEY and CDR2 SVGAGI. V was pared by 5 bases and J by 2 bases, with 2 bases of the junction left unmatched. The CDR3 loop reads CASSVGQAYEQYF. In nucleotides, the CDR3 is TGTGCCAGCAGTGTGGGACAGGCCTACGAGCAGTACTTC.

The V and J genes are TRBV5-1 and TRBJ1-6, with D perhaps matching TRBD1 (6 bases). Per germline, CDR1 SGHRS and CDR2 YFSETQ. Deletions cut 2 bases from V and 4 bases from J, with 16 bases between. CDR3 size: 17 residues. The CDR3 DNA is TGCGCCAGCAGCTTTCTTCCGGGACAAACTTATAATTCACCCCTCCACTTT. This sequence encodes CASSFLPGQTYNSPLHF.

This rearrangement joins TRBV6-1 to TRBJ1-1; 8 bases agree with TRBD1. The V and J ends lost 4 bases and 6 bases, in that order; junction bases with no gene match: 1. The CDR3 is 12 amino acids. Germline-derived CDR1 and CDR2 are MNHNS and SASEGT. The CDR3 DNA reads as TGTGCCAGCAGTGCGACAGGGGCTGAAGCTTTCTTT. As protein: CASSATGAEAFF.

This chain connects TRBV18 to TRBJ1-5; the D gene is possibly TRBD1 (6 bases). V was clipped by 3 bases and J by 2 bases, with 11 bases between them. Germline V gene data show CDR1 as KGHSH and CDR2 as LQKENI. This CDR3 spans 15 amino acids. The CDR3 spells CASSPGQNRNQPQHF. The CDR3 DNA is TGTGCCAGCTCACCCGGACAGAACCGCAATCAGCCCCAGCATTTT.

This clone was counted between two and nine times. CDR3 residues: CASSLLGYEQYF. CDR3 nucleotide sequence: TGTGCCAGCAGCTTACTAGGCTACGAGCAGTACTTC. V and J are TRBV7-9 and TRBJ2-7; D unclear. Germline loops: CDR1 SEHNR, CDR2 FQNEAQ (reference sequence). The ends were cut back, 2 bases at V and 3 bases at J, with 5 bases in the middle. The CDR3 is 12 residues long.

CDR3 in amino acids: CASSWATNYGYTF. CDR3 DNA sequence: TGTGCCAGCTCTTGGGCAACTAACTATGGCTACACCTTC. This chain links TRBV2 with TRBJ1-2, with D uncertain. CDR1 is SNHLY, CDR2 FYNNEI, per germline. V dropped 8 bases and J dropped 0 bases, with 10 bases sitting between them. This CDR3 spans 13 amino acids.